These T cell receptor beta chains were read from a single sample in a study of T cell responses to AZD1222 COVID-19 vaccine. Clones were sequenced by immunoSEQ multiplex PCR, and TCRdb holds only the in-frame ones, with some missing. The sample comprises about 56,000 clones, 80% to 90% of which are singletons, and roughly 14% rests with the top ten. This material consisted of peripheral blood, taken on day 0 of AZD1222 vaccination. These receptors originate from an adult in good health. Each CDR3 is given with its conserved first and last residue. Fields, in order: D gene, J gene, clone size, V gene, CDR3 protein, CDR3 DNA. A D gene is named only where the DNA matches it firmly. Some rows mark clone size as missing; the rest say once, few, many or name a class of expanded clone.

.	TRBJ2-1	.	TRBV6-6	CASSYMPDNEQFF	TGTGCCAGCAGTTACATGCCAGACAATGAGCAGTTCTTC
TRBD1	TRBJ1-2	.	TRBV15	CATSRDFGQGHGYTF	TGTGCCACCAGCAGAGATTTCGGACAGGGCCATGGCTACACCTTC
.	TRBJ1-1	.	TRBV2	CASSGSGTINTEAFF	TGTGCCAGCAGTGGCTCCGGGACGATAAACACTGAAGCTTTCTTT
.	TRBJ1-5	.	TRBV30	CAWSEGNSNQPQHF	TGTGCCTGGAGTGAAGGGAATAGCAATCAGCCCCAGCATTTT
.	TRBJ1-3	.	TRBV10-3	CAISEPTVSSGNTIYF	TGTGCCATCAGTGAGCCCACAGTGAGCTCTGGAAACACCATATATTTT
TRBD1	TRBJ1-1	.	TRBV28	CASRRGQGVGNTEAFF	TGTGCCAGCAGACGAGGACAGGGAGTGGGGAACACTGAAGCTTTCTTT
.	TRBJ1-4	.	TRBV18	CASSRNEAGNEKLFF	TGTGCCAGCTCACGAAACGAAGCCGGAAATGAAAAACTGTTTTTT
.	TRBJ2-1	.	TRBV29-1	CSVASVRVSYNEQFF	TGCAGCGTTGCAAGCGTTAGAGTCTCCTACAATGAGCAGTTCTTC
TRBD2	TRBJ2-7	.	TRBV5-1	CASSATGTSGTEQYF	TGCGCCAGCAGCGCAACCGGGACTAGCGGGACCGAGCAGTACTTC
.	TRBJ2-7	few	TRBV13	CASSHTSRYEQYF	TGTGCCAGCAGCCACACTAGCCGCTACGAGCAGTACTTC
TRBD2	TRBJ2-3	.	TRBV15	CATSRPSGTSPDTQYF	TGTGCCACCAGCAGGCCATCCGGGACTAGTCCGGATACGCAGTATTTT
TRBD2	TRBJ2-3	.	TRBV5-1	CASSFTGTSVTDTQYF	TGCGCCAGCAGCTTTACCGGGACTAGCGTCACAGATACGCAGTATTTT
.	TRBJ2-2	.	TRBV11-2	CASSGPRGGELFF	TGTGCCAGCAGCGGACCCAGGGGCGGGGAGCTGTTTTTT
TRBD2	TRBJ2-1	.	TRBV4-2	CASSQDTGTSGYNEQFF	TGTGCCAGCAGCCAAGACACCGGGACTAGCGGATACAATGAGCAGTTCTTC
TRBD1	TRBJ1-1	.	TRBV30	CAWSVRQGVRPMNTEAFF	TGTGCCTGGAGTGTAAGGCAGGGGGTACGACCTATGAACACTGAAGCTTTCTTT
TRBD1	TRBJ2-1	.	TRBV7-6	CASSKPGTVYNEQFF	TGTGCCAGCAGTAAACCGGGGACAGTCTACAATGAGCAGTTCTTC
.	TRBJ2-7	.	TRBV6-5	CASSYSSWQGTYEQYF	TGTGCCAGCAGTTACTCGAGTTGGCAGGGGACCTACGAGCAGTACTTC
TRBD1	TRBJ2-7	.	TRBV7-2	CASSLWHRGAYEQYF	TGTGCCAGCAGCTTATGGCACAGGGGAGCCTACGAGCAGTACTTC
TRBD1	TRBJ2-1	.	TRBV6-5	CASSTDRGPYNEQFF	TGTGCCAGCAGTACCGACAGGGGCCCCTACAATGAGCAGTTCTTC
.	TRBJ2-5	once	TRBV9	CASSVGGLTQETQYF	TGTGCCAGCAGCGTAGGCGGACTTACCCAAGAGACCCAGTACTTC
TRBD1	TRBJ2-7	.	TRBV29-1	CSVETGTGLHEQYF	TGCAGCGTTGAAACCGGGACAGGTCTCCACGAGCAGTACTTC
.	TRBJ1-2	once	TRBV12-3/TRBV12-4	CASGPIGGGYTF	TGTGCCAGCGGTCCGATCGGAGGCGGCTACACCTTC
TRBD1	TRBJ2-3	.	TRBV30	CAFGTGKKTDTQYF	TGTGCCTTCGGGACAGGGAAAAAAACAGATACGCAGTATTTT
.	TRBJ2-3	.	TRBV5-1	CASSLSGFDTDTQYF	TGCGCCAGCAGCTTGTCCGGGTTTGACACAGATACGCAGTATTTT
TRBD1	TRBJ1-5	once	TRBV2	CASSGTGGWQPQHF	TGTGCCAGCAGCGGGACAGGGGGCTGGCAGCCCCAGCATTTT
.	TRBJ2-7	.	TRBV30	CAWSVVVYEQYF	TGTGCCTGGAGTGTAGTTGTCTACGAGCAGTACTTC
.	TRBJ2-3	.	TRBV7-3	CASSLSHSTDTQYF	TGTGCCAGCAGCTTAAGTCACAGCACAGATACGCAGTATTTT
TRBD1	TRBJ2-3	.	TRBV5-1	CASSSIGQGSRTDAQYF	TGCGCCAGCAGCTCGATCGGACAGGGGTCCCGCACAGATGCGCAGTATTTT
TRBD1	TRBJ1-5	.	TRBV6-5	CASSPDRGSNQPQHF	TGTGCCAGCAGTCCGGACAGGGGGAGCAATCAGCCCCAGCATTTT
TRBD1	TRBJ1-5	.	TRBV6-5	CASRKDREIRQPQHF	TGTGCCAGCAGAAAGGACAGGGAGATTCGTCAGCCCCAGCATTTT
TRBD2	TRBJ2-1	.	TRBV2	CASSLRSGTSYNEQFF	TGTGCCAGCAGTCTCCGTAGCGGGACCTCCTACAATGAGCAGTTCTTC
.	TRBJ2-3	.	TRBV20-1	CSASDGRTDTQYF	TGCAGTGCTAGTGACGGCCGCACAGATACGCAGTATTTT
TRBD2	TRBJ2-7	once	TRBV12-3/TRBV12-4	CASSLGGGYEQYF	TGTGCCAGCAGTCTCGGCGGGGGCTACGAGCAGTACTTC
.	TRBJ1-5	.	TRBV7-3	CASIETGAGNQPQHF	TGTGCCAGCATCGAGACAGGAGCGGGCAATCAGCCCCAGCATTTT
.	TRBJ1-2	.	TRBV2	CASSEARGGYGYTF	TGTGCCAGCAGTGAAGCCAGGGGAGGCTATGGCTACACCTTC
TRBD2	TRBJ2-7	once	TRBV6-5	CASSRGLEFNEQYF	TGTGCCAGCAGTCGCGGACTAGAGTTCAACGAGCAGTACTTC
.	TRBJ1-2	.	TRBV5-1	CASSPGGMDSGYTF	TGCGCCAGCAGCCCGGGGGGGATGGACTCTGGCTACACCTTC
.	TRBJ2-7	.	TRBV5-4	CASSLDSRYEQYF	TGTGCCAGCAGCTTGGACAGTCGCTACGAGCAGTACTTC
.	TRBJ2-7	.	TRBV2	CASSIGYEQYF	TGTGCCAGCAGTATCGGTTACGAGCAGTACTTC
.	TRBJ2-7	.	TRBV3-1/TRBV3-2	CASSQEGGTGPLF	TGTGCCAGCAGCCAAGAGGGAGGGACAGGTCCTCTATTC
.	TRBJ1-1	.	TRBV18	CASSLTRESTEAFF	TGTGCCAGCTCACTTACCAGGGAAAGTACTGAAGCTTTCTTT
.	TRBJ1-4	.	TRBV5-4	CASSLKGGRTNEKLFF	TGTGCCAGCAGCTTGAAAGGGGGGAGGACTAATGAAAAACTGTTTTTT
TRBD2	TRBJ2-5	once	TRBV7-9	CASSPGTSGITQYF	TGTGCCAGCAGCCCAGGGACTAGCGGCATTACCCAGTACTTC
TRBD1	TRBJ1-4	.	TRBV19	CASSQGATVEKLFF	TGTGCCAGTAGCCAGGGGGCTACTGTAGAAAAACTGTTTTTT
.	TRBJ2-7	.	TRBV21-1	CASSKGPAGSYEQYF	TGTGCCAGCAGCAAAGGTCCAGCAGGGTCCTACGAGCAGTACTTC
.	TRBJ2-1	.	TRBV14	CASSQLGGNEQFF	TGTGCCAGCAGCCAACTGGGAGGCAATGAGCAGTTCTTC
TRBD1	TRBJ1-2	.	TRBV2	CASRHGTESYGYTF	TGTGCCAGCAGACACGGGACAGAGAGCTATGGCTACACCTTC
.	TRBJ1-1	.	TRBV10-3	CAISDPREATEAFF	TGTGCCATCAGCGACCCCAGGGAAGCCACTGAAGCTTTCTTT
.	TRBJ2-5	.	TRBV21-1	CASSPPDTQYF	TGTGCCAGCAGCCCTCCAGATACCCAGTACTTC
.	TRBJ2-3	.	TRBV5-5	CASSRRVYLASTDTQYF	TGTGCCAGCAGCCGGAGGGTTTACCTGGCTAGCACAGATACGCAGTATTTT
.	TRBJ1-4	.	TRBV5-5	CASSLNGAGINEKLFF	TGTGCCAGCAGCCTTAACGGTGCAGGCATTAATGAAAAACTGTTTTTT
TRBD1	TRBJ2-5	.	TRBV30	CASSGTVETQYF	TGTGCCTCATCGGGGACAGTAGAGACCCAGTACTTC
TRBD2	TRBJ2-2	once	TRBV7-9	CASSSTTGLVGGTGELFF	TGTGCCAGCAGCTCGACCACGGGACTAGTTGGCGGCACCGGGGAGCTGTTTTTT
.	TRBJ1-5	.	TRBV6-5	CASSLVANQPQHF	TGTGCCAGCAGTTTAGTGGCAAATCAGCCCCAGCATTTT
.	TRBJ1-1	.	TRBV6-2/TRBV6-3	CASSRPGTGDTEAFF	TGTGCCAGCAGTCGTCCCGGGACGGGGGACACTGAAGCTTTCTTT
TRBD1	TRBJ1-5	.	TRBV19	CASSQHRGPDSNQPQHF	TGTGCCAGTAGTCAGCACAGGGGGCCTGATAGCAATCAGCCCCAGCATTTT
.	TRBJ1-4	.	TRBV29-1	CSVEKNEKLFF	TGCAGCGTTGAAAAAAACGAAAAACTGTTTTTT
.	TRBJ1-3	.	TRBV30	CAWSVQSSGNTIYF	TGTGCCTGGAGTGTACAAAGCTCTGGAAACACCATATATTTT
TRBD2	TRBJ2-7	.	TRBV30	CAWKASGYYEQYF	TGTGCCTGGAAGGCTAGCGGATACTACGAGCAGTACTTC